This TCR beta chain was sequenced in a study of blood T cell repertoires in COVID-19. Across the study: Whether acute or convalescent, the COVID-19 samples came from the United States, Italy and Spain.

Original analysis: Amplifying reference gene primers gave estimates of nucleated cell counts. Generated by immunoSEQ multiplex PCR, the TCRdb table keeps only in-frame clones and is missing some. That table furnishes V, J and clone size, whereas the DNA furnished D and trimming. This table holds about 4,600 clones, nearly 90% found once. This CDR3 spans 12 amino acids. The germline gives CDR1 SQVTM, CDR2 ANQGSEA. V was trimmed by 4 bases and J by 7 bases, leaving 13 bases between them. The gene calls are TRBV29-1 and TRBJ1-2; D may be TRBD1 (6 bases). The receptor was isolated from an elderly woman with acute or convalescent COVID-19. The sequencing sample was made of peripheral blood. This CDR3 reads CSVARGGSGYTF. CDR3 DNA sequence: TGCAGCGTTGCCAGGGGCGGTAGTGGCTACACCTTC.